These T cell receptor beta chains were read from a single sample in a study of shared clonotypes between healthy human individuals. The data were produced by immunoSEQ multiplex PCR, yet TCRdb's version contains in-frame clones alone and is incomplete. The table has millions of clones, about 95% seen once. The specimen sequenced was naive CD8+ T cells sorted from blood. The receptors were sampled from a man between 18 and 35 years old in good health. The CDR3 runs from the conserved cysteine through the conserved F or W. D genes are given only for firm matches. A clone size is listed for some rows: how often the clone was seen (once, few, many), or a class if it is expanded.

j_call	clone_size	v_call	d_call	cdr3_nt	cdr3_aa
TRBJ2-1	once	TRBV9	.	TGTGCCAGCAGCCTTTCTAGCAACCATGAGCAGTTCTTC	CASSLSSNHEQFF
TRBJ1-2	.	TRBV29-1	.	TGCAGCGTTATCTTGGGGGGCGACTATGGCTACACCTTC	CSVILGGDYGYTF
TRBJ1-4	.	TRBV30	.	TGTGCCTTTACACCTCGCGGGGAAAAACTGTTTTTT	CAFTPRGEKLFF
TRBJ2-1	.	TRBV11-2	.	TGTGCCAGCAGCTTTATGCGGGCGGGGGCGGAGAATGAGCAGTTCTTC	CASSFMRAGAENEQFF
TRBJ2-6	.	TRBV10-2	.	TGCGCCAGCAACTCTGGGGCCAACGTCCTGACTTTC	CASNSGANVLTF
TRBJ2-1	.	TRBV27	.	TGTGCCAGCAGTATAGCAGTACCTTCCTACAATGAGCAGTTCTTC	CASSIAVPSYNEQFF
TRBJ2-7	once	TRBV27	.	TGTGCCACCGAGACCGAGGACCCCTACGAGCAGTACTTC	CATETEDPYEQYF
TRBJ2-2	.	TRBV6-4	.	TGTGCCAGCAGTCCGCGGGGAGTTCAGGCCGGGGAGCTGTTTTTT	CASSPRGVQAGELFF
TRBJ2-1	.	TRBV5-1	TRBD1	TGCGCCAGCAGCCATGGACAGGGGGCATACAATGAGCAGTTCTTC	CASSHGQGAYNEQFF
TRBJ2-5	.	TRBV15	.	TGTGCCACCAGTCCCGGGGCGGAAGAGACCCAGTACTTC	CATSPGAEETQYF
TRBJ2-7	.	TRBV11-2	TRBD2	TGTGCCAGCAGCTTGCACGGGGAGGGGTACCCTTTTCACGAGCAGTACTTC	CASSLHGEGYPFHEQYF
TRBJ1-2	.	TRBV9	.	TGTGCCAGCAGCGGGGCCCGGGGACCCTGGGGCTATGGCTACACCTTC	CASSGARGPWGYGYTF
TRBJ1-4	once	TRBV7-9	TRBD1	TGTGCCAGCAGCCCGGGGGAGACAGGGGATGAAAAACTGTTTTTT	CASSPGETGDEKLFF
TRBJ1-5	.	TRBV19	.	TGTGCCAGTACCGTTCGGGACAGCAATCAGCCCCAGCATTTT	CASTVRDSNQPQHF
TRBJ2-7	.	TRBV14	.	TGTGCCAGCAGCCAAGATTTTCGGGAATACGAGCAGTACTTC	CASSQDFREYEQYF
TRBJ2-7	once	TRBV10-1	.	TGCGCCAGCAGTATCTCACCCCCCGACAGTTCCTACGAGCAGTACTTC	CASSISPPDSSYEQYF
TRBJ1-1	.	TRBV9	.	TGTGCCAGCAGCGTACAAGGAGGGGTTACGAACACTGAAGCTTTCTTT	CASSVQGGVTNTEAFF
TRBJ2-2	once	TRBV10-3	.	TGTGCCATCAAGGCGGACACCGGGGAGCTGTTTTTT	CAIKADTGELFF
TRBJ1-5	.	TRBV19	.	TGTGCCAGTAGTATAGGAGGGTTGGGCAATCAGCCCCAGCATTTT	CASSIGGLGNQPQHF
TRBJ2-7	once	TRBV6-1	.	TGTGCCAGCAGCCCAGGGGTGTCCTACGAGCAGTACTTC	CASSPGVSYEQYF
TRBJ1-3	.	TRBV9	TRBD1	TGTGCCAGCAGCGCCGAAAGCGGGACAGCCTTTCTATTGCCTGGAAACACCATATATTTT	CASSAESGTAFLLPGNTIYF
TRBJ2-7	.	TRBV4-1	TRBD2	TGCGCCAGCAGCCCCTCCGGGACTAGCGGGGCGTACTACGAGCAGTACTTC	CASSPSGTSGAYYEQYF
TRBJ2-7	.	TRBV6-1	TRBD1	TGTGCCAGCAGTGAAGGACAGGGCCCCACCTACGAGCAGTACTTC	CASSEGQGPTYEQYF
TRBJ2-7	.	TRBV4-3	.	TGCGCCAGCAGCCAAGTCCTCGGGGGCCCCACCTACGAGCAGTACTTC	CASSQVLGGPTYEQYF
TRBJ2-2	.	TRBV4-1	.	TGCGCCAGCAGCCCCCGCCGGTTGGCCGGGGAGCTGTTTTTT	CASSPRRLAGELFF
TRBJ1-1	.	TRBV27	TRBD1	TGTGCCAGCAGTTCTAGGGTAGTTGGACAGGGGGGTTGGGAAGCTTTCTTT	CASSSRVVGQGGWEAFF
TRBJ2-3	few	TRBV5-4	.	TGTGCCAGCAGCTTGATCTCAGATACGCAGTATTTT	CASSLISDTQYF
TRBJ1-2	.	TRBV7-9	.	TGTGCCAGCAGCCCCCGGGGGGGCGACGACTATGGCTACACCTTC	CASSPRGGDDYGYTF
TRBJ2-7	.	TRBV14	.	TGTGCCAGCAGCCAAGTTATCGGTGGGAGTAAAGAGCAGTACTTC	CASSQVIGGSKEQYF
TRBJ1-2	.	TRBV4-2	.	TGTGCCAGCAGCCAAGAAAATGGTAAAGGGGAAGGCTACACCTTC	CASSQENGKGEGYTF
TRBJ2-6	.	TRBV14	.	TGTGCCAGCAGCCACGATCAGTCACAGGGGGCCAACGTCCTGACTTTC	CASSHDQSQGANVLTF
TRBJ2-3	.	TRBV7-8	.	TGTGCCAGCAGCTTAGCAAGGTCTGGGGCAGATACGCAGTATTTT	CASSLARSGADTQYF
TRBJ2-7	.	TRBV28	TRBD1	TGTGCCAGCAGTTTCCCGGGACAGGGATCCTACGAGCAGTACTTC	CASSFPGQGSYEQYF
TRBJ2-5	.	TRBV9	TRBD1	TGTGCCAGCAGCGTGACAGGGGGACAAGAGACCCAGTACTTC	CASSVTGGQETQYF
TRBJ2-7	.	TRBV27	TRBD2	TGTGCCAGCAGTACAGCGGGGGGGCCTTTTGAGCAGTACTTC	CASSTAGGPFEQYF
TRBJ2-7	once	TRBV29-1	.	TGCAGCGTTGAGCAGGGAGGCTACGAGCAGTACTTC	CSVEQGGYEQYF
TRBJ2-7	.	TRBV4-1	.	TGCGCCAGCAGCCAAGATTCCGGGCCGTACGAGCAGTACTTC	CASSQDSGPYEQYF
TRBJ2-2	once	TRBV6-6	.	TGTGCCAGCAGATTCACCGGGGAGCTGTTTTTT	CASRFTGELFF
TRBJ1-3	.	TRBV29-1	TRBD1	TGCAGCGTTGTAGCAGGGGGCAGAAACACCATATATTTT	CSVVAGGRNTIYF
TRBJ1-1	.	TRBV10-2	TRBD1	TGCGCCAGCAGTGTTATACAGGGGGGCACTGAAGCTTTCTTT	CASSVIQGGTEAFF
TRBJ2-7	.	TRBV5-6	TRBD2	TGTGCCAGCAGCTTGAGTCTAGCGGGAGGGGACGAGCAGTACTTC	CASSLSLAGGDEQYF
TRBJ2-7	.	TRBV4-1	TRBD2	TGCGCCAGCAGCCAAGGTCGGGAGGGCCCGGGGGGATACGAGCAGTACTTC	CASSQGREGPGGYEQYF
TRBJ2-3	.	TRBV6-5	TRBD2	TGTGCCAGCAGTTACGTAACTAGCGCAGATACGCAGTATTTT	CASSYVTSADTQYF
TRBJ1-1	.	TRBV5-4	TRBD1	TGTGCCAGCAGCTTCTCGATGGACAGGGAGGTGGGACGAGCTTTCTTT	CASSFSMDREVGRAFF
TRBJ2-3	.	TRBV5-6	.	TGTGCCAGCAGCTTGTCGTTGTCTGGCACAGATACGCAGTATTTT	CASSLSLSGTDTQYF
TRBJ2-1	.	TRBV9	TRBD1	TGTGCCAGCAGCCCCGGACAGGGGTCCCACAATGAGCAGTTCTTC	CASSPGQGSHNEQFF
TRBJ2-1	once	TRBV13	TRBD2	TGTGCCAGCAGCTTACGGACTAGCGGCGATGAGCAGTTCTTC	CASSLRTSGDEQFF
TRBJ1-5	.	TRBV29-1	.	TGCAGCGTTGAGGACGGATCCAATCAGCCCCAGCATTTT	CSVEDGSNQPQHF
TRBJ2-7	.	TRBV25-1	TRBD1	TGTGCCAGCAGTGAATTCGGGACAGGGTCCTACGAGCAGTACTTC	CASSEFGTGSYEQYF
TRBJ1-1	.	TRBV7-6	TRBD1	TGTGCCAGCAGCTCGACAGGGTCAAACACTGAAGCTTTCTTT	CASSSTGSNTEAFF
TRBJ2-1	.	TRBV27	TRBD1	TGTGCCAGCAAAGACGGGACAGGGGGAGGGAATGAGCAGTTCTTC	CASKDGTGGGNEQFF